This T cell receptor delta chain appears in the sequencing data of a study of Vδ1+ human thymocytes. Study-level findings and limits: Thymic TRG and TRD repertoires appeared highly polyclonal.

The germline V gene encodes CDR1 GEAIGNYY and CDR2 EKD. The CDR3 contains 14 residues. Concerning this clone: The antigen remains undetermined. This may arise from a read error, as a much more abundant clone is one base away.

The template was reverse-transcribed extracted RNA. The CDR3 regions were amplified by multiplex PCR from V-gene primers to a constant-region primer. TCRdb re-called the multiplex PCR reads through CATT. The sample lists 50,000 to 60,000 delta-chain clones; roughly 15% were seen once. The sequencing input was Vdelta1+ gamma-delta thymocytes from the thymus. Specified subset: FACS-sorted CD3+ TCRalphabeta- TCRVdelta1+ TCRVdelta2- thymocytes. J is TRDJ1 and V is TRDV2; unclear D gene. The TCR comes from a girl under three years old who had congenital heart surgery. CDR3 nucleotides: TGTGCCCGTGAAGGCGGGCCGTACACCGATAAACTCATCTTT. Amino acids: CAREGGPYTDKLIF.